A selection of T cell receptor beta chains follows, all from one sample in a study of blood T cell repertoires in COVID-19. The table came from immunoSEQ multiplex PCR; TCRdb's copy has only in-frame clones and leaves some out. The table has around 320,000 clones, 85% to 95% seen once; the top ten hold less than 4%. The sequenced sample was PBMCs or T cells enriched from blood (not recorded which). The receptors here all came from a woman aged 25 to 39 who had been exposed to COVID-19. Each CDR3 is given with its conserved first and last residue. The D gene is left open where the match is weak. Some rows mark clone size as missing; the rest say once, few, many or name a class of expanded clone.

j_call: TRBJ2-2; v_call: TRBV15; d_call: NA; clone_size: NA; cdr3_aa: CATTARVQTGELFF; cdr3_nt: TGTGCCACCACCGCCAGGGTACAGACCGGGGAGCTGTTTTTT
j_call: TRBJ2-5; v_call: TRBV18; d_call: TRBD1; clone_size: NA; cdr3_aa: CASSPPVGTGNQETQYF; cdr3_nt: TGTGCCAGCTCACCACCGGTAGGGACAGGGAACCAAGAGACCCAGTACTTC
j_call: TRBJ1-1; v_call: TRBV20-1; d_call: NA; clone_size: NA; cdr3_aa: CSARVPDGIFF; cdr3_nt: TGCAGTGCTAGGGTCCCGGACGGGATTTTCTTT
j_call: TRBJ2-5; v_call: TRBV6-5; d_call: TRBD2; clone_size: NA; cdr3_aa: CASSYQRGRAETQYF; cdr3_nt: TGTGCCAGCAGTTACCAGCGGGGCCGGGCAGAGACCCAGTACTTC
j_call: TRBJ1-3; v_call: TRBV6-5; d_call: NA; clone_size: NA; cdr3_aa: CASSLDTPGSGNTIYF; cdr3_nt: TGTGCCAGCAGTTTGGACACTCCTGGCTCTGGAAACACCATATATTTT
j_call: TRBJ2-3; v_call: TRBV12-5; d_call: TRBD2; clone_size: once; cdr3_aa: CASGLVRRLAGGQDTQYF; cdr3_nt: TGTGCTAGTGGTTTGGTACGGAGGCTAGCGGGGGGGCAGGATACGCAGTATTTT
j_call: TRBJ2-2; v_call: TRBV5-1; d_call: NA; clone_size: NA; cdr3_aa: CASSYSSWTEGTGELFF; cdr3_nt: TGCGCCAGCAGTTACTCCTCCTGGACCGAGGGCACCGGGGAGCTGTTTTTT
j_call: TRBJ2-4; v_call: TRBV18; d_call: TRBD1; clone_size: NA; cdr3_aa: CASSPQDRGHHIQYF; cdr3_nt: TGTGCCAGCTCACCACAGGACAGGGGGCATCACATTCAGTACTTC
j_call: TRBJ2-7; v_call: TRBV10-3; d_call: TRBD1; clone_size: NA; cdr3_aa: CATGRDRSVDEQYF; cdr3_nt: TGTGCCACCGGCCGGGACAGGAGCGTCGACGAGCAGTACTTC
j_call: TRBJ2-4; v_call: TRBV5-5; d_call: NA; clone_size: few; cdr3_aa: CASTEIQGGKNIQYF; cdr3_nt: TGTGCCAGCACCGAAATCCAGGGAGGCAAAAACATTCAGTACTTC
j_call: TRBJ2-2; v_call: TRBV12-3/TRBV12-4; d_call: NA; clone_size: NA; cdr3_aa: CASTGLTGELFF; cdr3_nt: TGTGCCAGCACCGGTCTAACCGGGGAGCTGTTTTTT
j_call: TRBJ1-2; v_call: TRBV9; d_call: NA; clone_size: NA; cdr3_aa: CASSRGAAGDGSRGYTF; cdr3_nt: TGTGCCAGCAGCAGGGGAGCGGCAGGGGATGGATCCCGGGGCTACACCTTC
j_call: TRBJ2-2; v_call: TRBV12-3/TRBV12-4; d_call: NA; clone_size: once; cdr3_aa: CASSPQYTGELFF; cdr3_nt: TGTGCCAGCAGTCCACAATACACCGGGGAGCTGTTTTTT
j_call: TRBJ2-5; v_call: TRBV2; d_call: NA; clone_size: NA; cdr3_aa: CASSLWGLNF; cdr3_nt: TGTGCCAGCAGTTTATGGGGCCTCAACTTC
j_call: TRBJ2-7; v_call: TRBV7-8; d_call: NA; clone_size: once; cdr3_aa: CASSLGRRRGIYEQYF; cdr3_nt: TGTGCCAGCAGCTTAGGTAGGAGGCGAGGGATCTACGAGCAGTACTTC
j_call: TRBJ2-3; v_call: TRBV6-2/TRBV6-3; d_call: TRBD2; clone_size: NA; cdr3_aa: CASSYSTGTSGGARTDTQYF; cdr3_nt: TGTGCCAGCAGTTACTCGACCGGGACTAGCGGGGGGGCCCGCACAGATACGCAGTATTTT
j_call: TRBJ2-7; v_call: TRBV2; d_call: NA; clone_size: once; cdr3_aa: CASRLSGFSYEQYF; cdr3_nt: TGTGCCAGCAGACTCAGCGGGTTCTCCTACGAGCAGTACTTC
j_call: TRBJ1-2; v_call: TRBV5-1; d_call: NA; clone_size: NA; cdr3_aa: CATATGGSDGYTF; cdr3_nt: TGCGCCACCGCGACAGGTGGGTCTGATGGCTACACCTTC
j_call: TRBJ1-2; v_call: TRBV7-8; d_call: NA; clone_size: once; cdr3_aa: CASSLAASNYGYTF; cdr3_nt: TGTGCCAGCAGCTTAGCAGCGTCTAACTATGGCTACACCTTC
j_call: TRBJ1-1; v_call: TRBV29-1; d_call: TRBD1; clone_size: NA; cdr3_aa: CSGGRGHEAFF; cdr3_nt: TGCAGCGGGGGCAGGGGGCATGAAGCTTTCTTT
j_call: TRBJ2-1; v_call: TRBV3-1/TRBV3-2; d_call: TRBD2; clone_size: NA; cdr3_aa: CASSQLSGGRFF; cdr3_nt: TGTGCCAGCAGCCAACTTTCGGGGGGGCGGTTCTTC
j_call: TRBJ2-1; v_call: TRBV20-1; d_call: NA; clone_size: NA; cdr3_aa: CSAEGGEQFF; cdr3_nt: TGCAGTGCTGAAGGGGGTGAGCAGTTCTTC
j_call: TRBJ2-3; v_call: TRBV7-9; d_call: NA; clone_size: NA; cdr3_aa: CASSPPGTLRGFTDTQYF; cdr3_nt: TGTGCCAGCAGCCCCCCGGGGACTTTAAGGGGTTTCACAGATACGCAGTATTTT
j_call: TRBJ1-6; v_call: TRBV2; d_call: NA; clone_size: NA; cdr3_aa: CASGAVSSYNSPLHF; cdr3_nt: TGTGCCAGCGGGGCAGTCAGCTCCTATAATTCACCCCTCCACTTT
j_call: TRBJ1-1; v_call: TRBV5-5; d_call: NA; clone_size: NA; cdr3_aa: CASSFFAFEGDTEAFF; cdr3_nt: TGTGCCAGCAGCTTTTTTGCGTTCGAGGGGGACACTGAAGCTTTCTTT
j_call: TRBJ1-1; v_call: TRBV29-1; d_call: NA; clone_size: NA; cdr3_aa: CSAGRGDTEAFF; cdr3_nt: TGCAGCGCTGGACGGGGTGACACTGAAGCTTTCTTT
j_call: TRBJ2-7; v_call: TRBV7-2; d_call: NA; clone_size: NA; cdr3_aa: CASSSADRTYEQYF; cdr3_nt: TGTGCCAGCAGCTCCGCTGACAGAACCTACGAGCAGTACTTC
j_call: TRBJ1-2; v_call: TRBV30; d_call: NA; clone_size: NA; cdr3_aa: CAWSKGWGLPHYGYTF; cdr3_nt: TGTGCCTGGAGCAAGGGTTGGGGCTTGCCCCACTATGGCTACACCTTC
j_call: TRBJ1-2; v_call: TRBV4-1; d_call: NA; clone_size: NA; cdr3_aa: CASSQDKAVIDANYGYTF; cdr3_nt: TGCGCCAGCAGCCAAGATAAGGCGGTGATCGATGCTAACTATGGCTACACCTTC
j_call: TRBJ1-2; v_call: TRBV2; d_call: TRBD1; clone_size: NA; cdr3_aa: CASSREQGRHGYTF; cdr3_nt: TGTGCCAGCAGTAGGGAACAGGGGAGGCATGGCTACACCTTC
j_call: TRBJ1-2; v_call: TRBV6-2/TRBV6-3; d_call: NA; clone_size: NA; cdr3_aa: CASSPGGRYGYTF; cdr3_nt: TGTGCCAGCAGTCCGGGAGGGAGATATGGCTACACCTTC
j_call: TRBJ1-2; v_call: TRBV3-1/TRBV3-2; d_call: TRBD1; clone_size: NA; cdr3_aa: CATTPTGSQNYGYTF; cdr3_nt: TGTGCCACCACCCCGACAGGGTCCCAGAACTATGGCTACACCTTC
j_call: TRBJ1-4; v_call: TRBV5-1; d_call: NA; clone_size: NA; cdr3_aa: CASSLRDSTNEKLFF; cdr3_nt: TGCGCCAGCAGCTTAAGGGACTCAACTAATGAAAAACTGTTTTTT
j_call: TRBJ1-1; v_call: TRBV6-6; d_call: NA; clone_size: NA; cdr3_aa: CASSLRQGNTEAFF; cdr3_nt: TGTGCCAGCAGTTTAAGGCAGGGTAACACTGAAGCTTTCTTT
j_call: TRBJ1-2; v_call: TRBV27; d_call: TRBD1; clone_size: once; cdr3_aa: CASSRRGQGSPNYGYTF; cdr3_nt: TGTGCCAGCAGTCGACGGGGACAGGGGTCACCTAACTATGGCTACACCTTC
j_call: TRBJ2-7; v_call: TRBV19; d_call: NA; clone_size: NA; cdr3_aa: CASSISSRGRAYEQYF; cdr3_nt: TGTGCCAGTAGTATATCCTCTCGGGGAAGGGCCTACGAGCAGTACTTC
j_call: TRBJ2-5; v_call: TRBV5-1; d_call: NA; clone_size: NA; cdr3_aa: CASSHDRQETQYF; cdr3_nt: TGCGCCAGCAGCCACGACAGGCAAGAGACCCAGTACTTC
j_call: TRBJ2-7; v_call: TRBV6-2/TRBV6-3; d_call: TRBD2; clone_size: NA; cdr3_aa: CASSYPFSGGAFYEQYF; cdr3_nt: TGTGCCAGCAGTTACCCCTTCAGCGGGGGGGCGTTCTACGAGCAGTACTTC
j_call: TRBJ2-1; v_call: TRBV9; d_call: TRBD2; clone_size: NA; cdr3_aa: CASSPRLAGDNEQFF; cdr3_nt: TGTGCCAGCAGCCCCCGACTAGCGGGGGACAATGAGCAGTTCTTC
j_call: TRBJ1-6; v_call: TRBV19; d_call: NA; clone_size: NA; cdr3_aa: CASKEGTSYNSPLHF; cdr3_nt: TGTGCCAGTAAGGAGGGCACCTCCTATAATTCACCCCTCCACTTT
j_call: TRBJ2-3; v_call: TRBV7-2; d_call: TRBD2; clone_size: once; cdr3_aa: CASSLATTSGVNSDTQYF; cdr3_nt: TGTGCCAGCAGCTTAGCGACAACTAGCGGGGTGAATTCGGATACGCAGTATTTT
j_call: TRBJ1-2; v_call: TRBV6-4; d_call: NA; clone_size: NA; cdr3_aa: CASSPNLKQGPPNYGYTF; cdr3_nt: TGTGCCAGCAGTCCCAATTTGAAACAGGGACCTCCTAACTATGGCTACACCTTC
j_call: TRBJ2-6; v_call: TRBV6-2/TRBV6-3; d_call: TRBD1; clone_size: NA; cdr3_aa: CASSARGQGARGANVLTF; cdr3_nt: TGTGCCAGCAGTGCAAGGGGACAGGGGGCGCGAGGGGCCAACGTCCTGACTTTC
j_call: TRBJ2-5; v_call: TRBV11-2; d_call: TRBD1; clone_size: NA; cdr3_aa: CASSLEAGGFIWETQYF; cdr3_nt: TGTGCCAGCAGCTTAGAAGCAGGGGGCTTTATTTGGGAGACCCAGTACTTC
j_call: TRBJ1-5; v_call: TRBV4-2; d_call: NA; clone_size: NA; cdr3_aa: CASSRQTQGPEPSQPQHF; cdr3_nt: TGTGCCAGCAGCCGGCAGACTCAGGGGCCCGAGCCTAGTCAGCCCCAGCATTTT
j_call: TRBJ1-4; v_call: TRBV7-9; d_call: TRBD1; clone_size: NA; cdr3_aa: CASSRMTGGSEKLFF; cdr3_nt: TGTGCCAGCAGCCGTATGACAGGGGGTTCTGAAAAACTGTTTTTT
j_call: TRBJ1-1; v_call: TRBV27; d_call: NA; clone_size: once; cdr3_aa: CASTSGTGTEAFF; cdr3_nt: TGTGCCAGCACCTCCGGGACTGGGACTGAAGCTTTCTTT
j_call: TRBJ2-5; v_call: TRBV11-1; d_call: NA; clone_size: NA; cdr3_aa: CASSLAGDLKTQYF; cdr3_nt: TGTGCCAGCAGCTTAGCCGGGGACTTAAAGACCCAGTACTTC
j_call: TRBJ1-2; v_call: TRBV7-9; d_call: TRBD1; clone_size: few; cdr3_aa: CASSPGQQNYGYTF; cdr3_nt: TGTGCCAGCAGCCCGGGACAGCAAAACTATGGCTACACCTTC
j_call: TRBJ1-2; v_call: TRBV5-4; d_call: TRBD1; clone_size: NA; cdr3_aa: CASSLGPGQGVYGYTF; cdr3_nt: TGTGCCAGCAGCTTAGGACCGGGACAGGGGGTCTATGGCTACACCTTC
j_call: TRBJ2-3; v_call: TRBV2; d_call: TRBD2; clone_size: NA; cdr3_aa: CASSYQRLARWTDTQYF; cdr3_nt: TGTGCCAGCAGTTACCAAAGACTAGCGAGATGGACAGATACGCAGTATTTT
j_call: TRBJ1-2; v_call: TRBV18; d_call: NA; clone_size: NA; cdr3_aa: CASSPQAGRVYYGYTF; cdr3_nt: TGTGCCAGCTCACCACAGGCCGGCCGGGTATATTATGGCTACACCTTC